One sample yielded the 24 T cell receptor beta chains listed below, sequenced in a study of control samples from healthy donors and cancer patients. The assay was immunoSEQ multiplex PCR, and TCRdb's table has in-frame clones only and misses some. The top ten clones hold roughly 2.5% of a sample with about 120,000 clones, about 94% of them seen once. The sample consisted of blood. Source of these receptors: a man younger than 40 in good health.

This rearrangement joins TRBV29-1 to TRBJ1-1, with D hard to call. With 4 bases removed from V and 1 base from J, the gap between germline ends came to 7 bases. The CDR3 contains 12 residues. The germline V gene encodes CDR1 SQVTM and CDR2 ANQGSEA. CDR3 DNA: TGCAGCGTTGCCGAGGGGAACACTGAAGCTTTCTTT. Residues: CSVAEGNTEAFF.

CDR3 bases: TGTGCCAGCAGTTTAGGATCCGGGCCTGAAGCTTTCTTT. Translating it yields CASSLGSGPEAFF. This chain uses TRBV28 with TRBJ1-1; D is uncertain. CDR1 and CDR2 from the germline V gene are MDHEN and SYDVKM. CDR3 length: 13 amino acids. The germline V and J ends were trimmed by 2 bases and 6 bases, with 10 bases remaining between them.

In nucleotides, the CDR3 is TGTGCCAGCAGTTTAAGCAGGGGCCGTAATGAAAAACTGTTTTTT. Encoded protein: CASSLSRGRNEKLFF. The J gene is TRBJ1-4, the V gene TRBV27; weak D call: TRBD1 (6 bases). CDR3 length equals 15 residues. Trimming removed 2 bases at V and 4 bases at J, with 11 bases between. Germline V gene lookup returns CDR1 MNHEY and CDR2 SMNVEV (reference sequence).

The chain has TRBV6-1 and TRBJ1-5; tentatively, D is TRBD1 (5 bases). CDR1 is MNHNS and CDR2 is SASEGT in the germline V gene. The CDR3 runs to 17 residues. Deletions cut 2 bases from V and 1 base from J, with 15 bases between. The CDR3 bases are TGTGCCAGCAGTGAATGGGGTCCGCGGGGGAGCAATCAGCCCCAGCATTTT. Translation gives CASSEWGPRGSNQPQHF.

Worth noting for this clone: The sample contains more than one DNA sequence encoding this CDR3. The chain joins TRBV18 to TRBJ2-2, with unresolved D. The CDR3 covers 14 residues. The V end was cut by 3 bases, the J end by 1 base, with 6 bases between. The germline gives CDR1 KGHSH, CDR2 LQKENI. CDR3 loop: CASSPTLNTGELFF. The CDR3 DNA reads as TGTGCCAGCTCACCTACACTGAACACCGGGGAGCTGTTTTTT.

The chain links TRBV19 to TRBJ2-7; D is unresolved. Germline V gene sequence: CDR1 LNHDA, CDR2 SQIVND (reference sequence). Trimming pared 7 bases from V and 0 bases from J, leaving 16 bases between. The CDR3 is 15 residues long. Here the CDR3 DNA reads TGTGCCAGTAAACTACGGTTGGACGGCTCCTACGAGCAGTACGTC. It specifies CASKLRLDGSYEQYV.

J is TRBJ1-2 and V is TRBV2; possibly TRBD1 for D (6 bases). Germline loops: CDR1 SNHLY, CDR2 FYNNEI. The CDR3 totals 17 residues. Trimming stripped 2 bases from V and 3 bases from J, with 19 bases between. The CDR3 reads CASSESLGQNGDYGYTF. CDR3 bases: TGTGCCAGCAGTGAAAGTCTGGGACAAAACGGGGACTATGGCTACACCTTC.

The chain carries TRBV6-6 and TRBJ1-3; D is possibly TRBD1 (6 bases). This CDR3 has 16 residues. The germline gives CDR1 MNHNY, CDR2 SVGAGI (reference sequence). V was clipped by 2 bases and J by 4 bases, with 15 bases between them. The CDR3: CASSYGPGAFGNTIYF. For the CDR3, the DNA is TGTGCCAGCAGTTACGGTCCGGGGGCATTCGGAAACACCATATATTTT.

The genes are TRBV9 and TRBJ2-1; weak D call: TRBD2 (6 bases). In germline, CDR1 is SGDLS, CDR2 YYNGEE. The CDR3 runs to 14 residues. V lost 0 bases to trimming and J lost 8 bases, with 12 bases between them. The CDR3 nucleotides read TGTGCCAGCAGCGTAGGGGAGCGGGTTTATGAGCAGTTCTTC. It yields the protein CASSVGERVYEQFF.

The chain's CDR3 is CASSFREGYTGELFF. CDR3 nucleotide sequence: TGTGCCAGCAGCTTTAGGGAGGGCTACACCGGGGAGCTGTTTTTT. The rearrangement joins TRBV11-2 to TRBJ2-2; 7 bases fit TRBD2. CDR1 is SGHAT and CDR2 is FQNNGV in the germline V gene. The CDR3 extends over 15 amino acids. V shed 3 bases, J shed 3 bases, and the junction held 4 bases outside the gene matches.

The chain recombines TRBV9 with TRBJ2-7, with D possibly matching TRBD2 (5 bases). Trimming stripped 0 bases from V and 10 bases from J, with 17 bases between. Germline V gene lookup returns CDR1 SGDLS and CDR2 YYNGEE. This CDR3 is built from 14 residues. The chain's CDR3 is CASSVATNGMGQYF. The CDR3 DNA reads as TGTGCCAGCAGCGTAGCCACTAACGGGATGGGCCAGTACTTC.

The chain employs TRBV4-1 and TRBJ1-2; 7 nucleotides agree with TRBD1. The CDR3 is 17 amino acids. The germline V gene encodes CDR1 MGHRA and CDR2 YSYEKL. After removal of 0 bases from V and 7 bases from J, the junction contained 14 bases not matched to a gene. The CDR3 DNA reads TGCGCCAGCAGCCAAGATAGGGGACAGAAGAGTCTTTCTGGCTACACCTTC. Translation gives CASSQDRGQKSLSGYTF.

The chain links TRBV28 to TRBJ2-5; D not resolved. Trimming took 1 base from V and 2 from J, leaving 5 bases between them. The germline V gene has CDR1 MDHEN and CDR2 SYDVKM. This CDR3 comprises 13 residues. Here the CDR3 DNA reads TGTGCCAGCAGTTTATACCTACAAGAGACCCAGTACTTC. This sequence encodes CASSLYLQETQYF. The variable domain in full, completed from reference TRBV28 and TRBJ2-5, reads DVKVTQSSRYLVKRTGEKVFLECVQDMDHENMFWYRQDPGLGLRLIYFSYDVKMKEKGDIPEGYSVSREKKERFSLILESASTNQTSMYLCASSLYLQETQYFGPGTRLLVL.

CDR3 nucleotides: TGTGCCAGCAGTTCCGGCCGGGACTCTTACGAGCAGTACTTC. Translation gives CASSSGRDSYEQYF. This chain uses TRBV6-6 with TRBJ2-7; the D gene is possibly TRBD2 (6 bases). Germline-derived CDR1 and CDR2 are MNHNY and SVGAGI (reference sequence). The CDR3 is 14 amino acids. With 4 bases removed from V and 4 bases from J, the gap between germline ends came to 14 bases.

This clone was found once. This sequence joins TRBV7-9 and TRBJ2-1; D is unresolved. The CDR3 runs 15 residues. V lost 0 bases and J lost 9, with 15 bases in between. CDR1 and CDR2 from the germline V gene are SEHNR and FQNEAQ (reference sequence). The CDR3, as DNA: TGTGCCAGCAGCTTAGCGATTGGCAAGGGTGTTGAGCAGTTCTTC. Protein product: CASSLAIGKGVEQFF.

The genes are TRBV10-3 and TRBJ2-3; 7 bases fit TRBD2. Germline CDR1 ENHRY, CDR2 SYGVKD. The CDR3 sequence is 12 residues long. The ends lost 5 bases at V and 8 bases at J; junction bases unmatched: 4. This chain's CDR3 is CAISMGEGTQYF. As DNA, the CDR3 is TGTGCCATCAGTATGGGGGAGGGTACGCAGTATTTT.

This chain uses TRBV7-2 with TRBJ2-1; 10 nucleotides agree with TRBD2. The CDR3 is made up of 16 amino acids. Germline V lookup: CDR1 SGHTA, CDR2 FQGNSA. The V segment lost 1 base and the J segment 9 bases; nucleotides outside the gene matches: 9. The CDR3 bases are TGTGCCAGCAGCTTAGATAGCGGGGGGTCCCTCGCTGAGCAGTTCTTC. This codes for CASSLDSGGSLAEQFF.

This chain uses TRBV7-9 with TRBJ1-4; D unclear. Trimming removed 5 bases from V and 8 bases from J, with 15 bases in between. This CDR3 has 14 residues. The V gene's germline CDR1 is SEHNR and CDR2 FQNEAQ (reference sequence). In nucleotides, the CDR3 is TGTGCCAGCAGCACGACCCTGGAACGAGAAAAACTGTTTTTT. Protein: CASSTTLEREKLFF. The full variable domain, in which reference TRBV7-9 and TRBJ1-4 provide the parts outside the CDR3, is DTGVSQNPRHKITKRGQNVTFRCDPISEHNRLYWYRQTLGQGPEFLTYFQNEAQLEKSRLLSDRFSAERPKGSFSTLEIQRTEQGDSAMYLCASSTTLEREKLFFGSGTQLSVL.

Here the CDR3 reads CASMEGTSYNEQFF. CDR3 sequence (DNA): TGCGCCAGCATGGAGGGGACCTCCTACAATGAGCAGTTCTTC. The chain combines TRBV5-1 with TRBJ2-1; TRBD2 might be the D (6 bases). Trimming removed 6 bases from V and 0 bases from J, with 10 bases in between. The CDR3 runs 14 residues. Germline V gives CDR1 SGHRS, CDR2 YFSETQ.

The chain recombines TRBV28 with TRBJ2-7; D is unresolved. The length of the CDR3 is 13 residues. V was pared by 2 bases and J by 7 bases, with 12 bases between. Looked up from germline, CDR1 is MDHEN and CDR2 is SYDVKM. Here the CDR3 reads CASSLGVLGEQYF. The CDR3 DNA is TGTGCCAGCAGTTTAGGGGTCTTGGGTGAGCAGTACTTC.

In nucleotides, the CDR3 is TGTGCCAGCAGTTTCACAGATACGCAGTATTTT. Translated: CASSFTDTQYF. The chain recombines TRBV28 with TRBJ2-3, with D unclear. Germline CDR1 reads MDHEN; CDR2 reads SYDVKM. The CDR3 runs 11 residues. Deletions cut 3 bases from V and 2 bases from J, with 0 bases between.

This chain connects TRBV5-6 to TRBJ1-3; D is perhaps TRBD1 (5 bases). The CDR3 loop spans 15 amino acids. Trimming shortened V by 0 bases and J by 2 bases, and 9 bases separated the two germline ends. Germline V gene sequence: CDR1 SGHDT, CDR2 YYEEEE. This CDR3 reads CASSLAPGAGNTIYF. As DNA, the CDR3 is TGTGCCAGCAGCTTGGCCCCGGGGGCTGGAAACACCATATATTTT.

The table lists this clone with a count of one. The V gene is TRBV29-1, the J gene TRBJ1-2; no reliable D call. Trimming stripped 6 bases from V and 3 bases from J, with 14 bases between. The CDR3 has 13 amino acids. Germline V gene lookup returns CDR1 SQVTM and CDR2 ANQGSEA. The CDR3 protein is CSVRTENYYGYTF. The CDR3 DNA follows: TGCAGCGTCCGGACCGAAAATTACTATGGCTACACCTTC.

The rearrangement joins TRBV19 to TRBJ1-3; D is unresolved. The V end was cut by 4 bases, the J end by 0 bases, with 16 bases between. The CDR3 is made up of 17 amino acids. The germline V gene encodes CDR1 LNHDA and CDR2 SQIVND (reference sequence). DNA of the CDR3: TGTGCCAGTAGTACAGGCACGGCATCCAGCTCTGGAAACACCATATATTTT. It translates to CASSTGTASSSGNTIYF.